These 24 T cell receptor beta chains were all obtained from the same sample, sequenced in a study of identical twins. One entry per CDR3 protein results from TCRdb running MiXCR on the 5' RACE reads. The table shows roughly 240,000 distinct CDR3 sequences, with roughly 7% occurring only once. The same data also contributed to another study, on yellow fever vaccine responses in identical twins.

The sequencing sample was made of memory (CD45RO+) T cells sorted from blood. Receptor source: a woman younger than 30 in good health.

This clonotype came up a few times. V and J are TRBV12-3 or TRBV12-4 and TRBJ1-5; TRBD1 agrees at 7 bases. This CDR3 contains 15 residues. The V gene end was trimmed by 5 bases and the J gene end by 0 bases; junction bases not matched to a gene: 4. CDR3: CASSRDRRSNQPQHF. CDR3 in DNA: TGTGCCAGCAGTCGGGACAGACGTAGCAATCAGCCCCAGCATTTT.

This clonotype was counted a few times. This sequence joins TRBV3-1 and TRBJ1-1, with D unresolved. CDR1 is LGHDT, CDR2 YNNKEL, per germline (reference sequence). V was cut by 1 base and J by 4 bases, with 7 bases left in between. The CDR3 runs to 13 residues. The CDR3 coding sequence is TGTGCCAGCAGCCAAGCACCGAGCACTGAAGCTTTCTTT. Residues: CASSQAPSTEAFF. Using reference TRBV3-1 and TRBJ1-1 for the parts outside the CDR3, the full variable domain is DTAVSQTPKYLVTQMGNDKSIKCEQNLGHDTMYWYKQDSKKFLKIMFSYNNKELIINETVPNRFSPKSPDKAHLNLHINSLELGDSAVYFCASSQAPSTEAFFGQGTRLTVV.

This clonotype was recorded a few times. The chain joins TRBV4-1 to TRBJ2-5; TRBD1 agrees at 9 bases. The J segment lost 3 bases and the V segment lost 6 bases, leaving 5 bases of the junction unmatched. The CDR3 consists of 14 residues. Germline assignment: CDR1 MGHRA and CDR2 YSYEKL. CDR3 nucleotides: TGCGCCAGCAGGGACAGGGGAGGAAAAGAGACCCAGTACTTC. Protein product: CASRDRGGKETQYF.

This clonotype has ten or more counts. V is TRBV4-2 and J is TRBJ2-2; the match to TRBD1 covers 10 bases. This CDR3 spans 17 amino acids. After removal of 3 bases from V and 4 bases from J, the junction contained 8 bases not matched to a gene. The germline V gene encodes CDR1 LGHNA and CDR2 YNFKEQ. The CDR3 coding sequence is TGTGCCAGCAGCCAGGTTCCGGGACAGGGGACCACCGGGGAGCTGTTTTTT. The encoded protein is CASSQVPGQGTTGELFF.

This sequence joins TRBV14 and TRBJ2-2, with 7 positions matching TRBD2. The V segment lost 0 bases and the J segment 5 bases; nucleotides outside the gene matches: 21. The germline V gene has CDR1 SGHDN and CDR2 FVKESK. The CDR3 contains 21 residues. The CDR3 loop reads CASSQDRLGTAGDLWTGELFF. CDR3 nucleotide sequence: TGTGCCAGCAGCCAAGATCGCCTAGGGACCGCGGGGGATCTTTGGACCGGGGAGCTGTTTTTT.

This clonotype was counted many times. V usage is TRBV2 and J usage is TRBJ1-1, with D perhaps matching TRBD1 (5 bases). The CDR3 is 15 residues long. V was pared by 2 bases and J by 2 bases, with 12 bases between. Germline V lookup: CDR1 SNHLY, CDR2 FYNNEI. CDR3 loop: CASSERTRGNTEAFF. DNA for the CDR3: TGTGCCAGCAGTGAAAGAACAAGGGGAAACACTGAAGCTTTCTTT.

At least ten counts were recorded for this clonotype. An end of the junction differs from the germline gene, which may be a read error. The V gene is TRBV12-3 or TRBV12-4, the J gene TRBJ2-3; D is tentatively TRBD1 or TRBD2 (5 bases each). The CDR3 consists of 15 residues. The CDR3 sequence is CASKPLGDATDTRYF. CDR3 nucleotides: TGTGCCAGCAAACCACTGGGGGACGCCACAGATACGCGGTATTTT.

There are many counts of this clonotype. J is TRBJ1-2 and V is TRBV5-6; 8 bases map to TRBD1. Germline trimming cut 3 bases from V and 4 bases from J; bases unmatched to any gene: 5. The germline CDR1 and CDR2 sequences are SGHDT and YYEEEE. This CDR3 is 14 amino acids long. CDR3 in DNA: TGTGCCAGCAGCTCTATGGGACAGGTCTATGGCTACACCTTC. Translating it yields CASSSMGQVYGYTF.

This chain joins TRBV6-5 and TRBJ2-5; D remains unclear. The CDR3 covers 14 residues. Germline CDR1 and CDR2: MNHEY and SVGAGI. V gave up 4 bases and J gave up 7 bases, with 16 bases separating them. The CDR3: CASSSRTVPWTQYF. In DNA, the CDR3 is TGTGCCAGCAGTTCCCGAACAGTTCCCTGGACCCAGTACTTC.

In regard to this clonotype: One base away lies a much larger clone, so this may be a sequencing read error. The chain employs TRBV11-2 and TRBJ2-1; TRBD1 agrees at 7 bases. CDR1 is SGHAT, CDR2 FQNNGV, per germline. CDR3 length equals 15 residues. The CDR3: CASKQRGLTYDEQFF. CDR3 sequence (DNA): TGTGCCAGCAAGCAGAGGGGGCTGACCTACGATGAGCAGTTCTTC.

The chain uses TRBV25-1 and TRBJ2-7; 7 bases align to TRBD2. V gave up 4 bases and J gave up 7 bases; unmatched junction bases: 7. The CDR3 extends over 13 amino acids. CDR1 is MGHDK and CDR2 is SYGVNS in the germline V gene. The CDR3 loop reads CASSAGEGWEQYV. In DNA form, the CDR3 reads TGTGCCAGCAGTGCGGGGGAGGGTTGGGAGCAGTACGTC.

This clonotype was counted a few times. The chain carries TRBV5-5 and TRBJ2-3, with 9 bases fitting TRBD1. This CDR3 spans 15 amino acids. Unmatched junction bases numbered 6, after V lost 4 bases and J lost 3 bases. CDR1 is SGHKS, CDR2 YYEKEE, per germline (reference sequence). CDR3 bases: TGTGCCAGCAGCACACAGGGGGCAGTGACAGATACGCAGTATTTT. Residues: CASSTQGAVTDTQYF.

This clonotype appeared a few times. V gene TRBV28 combines with J gene TRBJ1-4, with 10 positions matching TRBD1. The CDR3 spans 15 residues. J gave up 7 bases and V 5 bases, and 7 bases lay outside the gene matches. Per germline, CDR1 MDHEN and CDR2 SYDVKM. CDR3 protein: CASSPPGQGSEKLFF. The CDR3 bases are TGTGCCAGCAGTCCCCCGGGACAGGGGAGTGAAAAACTGTTTTTT. The full variable domain, rest sourced from reference TRBV28 and TRBJ1-4, is DVKVTQSSRYLVKRTGEKVFLECVQDMDHENMFWYRQDPGLGLRLIYFSYDVKMKEKGDIPEGYSVSREKKERFSLILESASTNQTSMYLCASSPPGQGSEKLFFGSGTQLSVL.

This clonotype was seen repeatedly, ten times or more. The chain joins TRBV20-1 to TRBJ2-5; D uncertain. Germline V CDR1 and CDR2: DFQATT, SNEGSKA (reference sequence). CDR3 length equals 14 residues. Trimming cost V 0 bases and J 7 bases, with 15 bases left between them. CDR3 sequence (DNA): TGCAGTGCTAGAGATAGCAGCCCCCTGGGGACCCAGTACTTC. This sequence encodes CSARDSSPLGTQYF.

The V and J genes are TRBV7-9 and TRBJ1-5, with 8 bases lining up with TRBD1. The V segment lost 1 base and the J segment 10 bases; nucleotides outside the gene matches: 12. The CDR3 is 16 residues long. Germline CDR1 is SEHNR and CDR2 is FQNEAQ (reference sequence). CDR3 sequence (DNA): TGTGCCAGCAGCTTAGGGGGGACAGGACAAGCTTATCCCCAGCATTTT. Translating it yields CASSLGGTGQAYPQHF.

This clonotype was observed many times. J is TRBJ2-1 and V is TRBV12-3 or TRBV12-4, with 15 bases that match TRBD2. V was pared by 3 bases and J by 9 bases, with 9 bases of the junction left unmatched. The CDR3 runs to 17 residues. The chain's CDR3 is CASSFLPGLAGGREQFF. DNA for the CDR3: TGTGCCAGCAGTTTCCTCCCTGGACTAGCGGGGGGGCGTGAGCAGTTCTTC.

The chain combines TRBV7-8 with TRBJ2-7, with TRBD1 identical over 9 bases. Germline values: CDR1 SGHVS, CDR2 FQNEAQ. This CDR3 has 14 amino acids. V lost 3 bases to trimming and J lost 3 bases; unmatched junction nucleotides: 3. The CDR3 sequence is CASSLTGGVYEQYF. The CDR3 DNA reads TGTGCCAGCAGCTTGACAGGGGGAGTCTACGAGCAGTACTTC.

In its sample, this clonotype was seen many times. This chain connects TRBV6-2 or TRBV6-3 to TRBJ2-3; 10 nucleotides match TRBD2. J gave up 5 bases and V 6 bases, and 2 bases lay outside the gene matches. The CDR3 is 13 amino acids. The germline V gene encodes CDR1 MNHEY and CDR2 SVGEGT. The CDR3 DNA sequence: TGTGCCAGCAGACTAGCGGGGAAAGATACGCAGTATTTT. Residues: CASRLAGKDTQYF.

The chain uses TRBV20-1 and TRBJ2-4, with D tentatively TRBD1 or TRBD2 (5 bases each). This CDR3 has 16 residues. The germline gives CDR1 DFQATT, CDR2 SNEGSKA (reference sequence). Between the trimmed V and J ends, which lost 0 bases and 0 bases, there was a span of 12 bases. The CDR3 sequence: CSARDRGTVAKNIQYF. CDR3 coding DNA: TGCAGTGCTAGAGATAGAGGGACGGTAGCCAAAAACATTCAGTACTTC.

This clonotype was detected only a few times. This chain uses TRBV11-2 with TRBJ2-7; D is possibly TRBD1 (6 bases). The ends were cut back, 7 bases at V and 0 bases at J, with 19 bases in the middle. The CDR3 sequence is 16 residues long. Germline V gene lookup returns CDR1 SGHAT and CDR2 FQNNGV. CDR3 amino acids: CASTQGSGTSSYEQYF. The CDR3 DNA reads TGTGCCAGCACCCAAGGGTCCGGGACAAGCTCCTACGAGCAGTACTTC.

The chain carries TRBV12-3 or TRBV12-4 and TRBJ1-2; 7 nucleotides line up with TRBD1. V trimming: 4 bases; J trimming: 2 bases; junction bases outside the gene matches: 4. CDR3 length: 14 amino acids. The chain's CDR3 is CASSSTGTNYGYTF. The CDR3 region has the DNA TGTGCCAGCAGTTCGACAGGGACCAACTATGGCTACACCTTC.

This clonotype was recorded a few times. The genes are TRBV5-5 and TRBJ2-2; D is undetermined. The CDR3 sequence is 14 residues long. Germline V gene sequence: CDR1 SGHKS, CDR2 YYEKEE (reference sequence). The V gene lost 4 bases and the J gene lost 5 bases, with 12 bases spanning the gap. The CDR3 DNA reads as TGTGCCAGCAGCATCGGACGCCCGACCGGGGAGCTGTTTTTT. Amino acids: CASSIGRPTGELFF.

This chain joins TRBV5-1 and TRBJ1-1; D gene uncertain. This CDR3 has 15 amino acids. The V end lost 2 bases, the J end lost 2 bases, and 13 bases lay between the germline ends. Looked up from germline, CDR1 is SGHRS and CDR2 is YFSETQ. CDR3 residues: CASSFDPQYNTEAFF. CDR3 sequence (DNA): TGCGCCAGCAGCTTTGACCCTCAATATAACACTGAAGCTTTCTTT.

This clonotype occurred a few times. The chain couples TRBV20-1 to TRBJ2-3; D is possibly TRBD2 (7 bases). The CDR3 has 13 amino acids. Germline-derived CDR1 and CDR2 are DFQATT and SNEGSKA (reference sequence). Trimming pared 5 bases from V and 2 bases from J, leaving 11 bases between. The CDR3 loop is CSAYRGATDTQYF. The DNA of the CDR3 is TGCAGTGCTTATCGGGGGGCCACAGATACGCAGTATTTT.